This TCR beta chain appears in the sequencing data of a study of T cells after yellow fever vaccination. This clonotype was detected many times. The CDR3 contains 12 residues. Germline lookup yields CDR1 DFQATT and CDR2 SNEGSKA (reference sequence). The ends lost 5 bases at V and 6 bases at J; junction bases unmatched: 6. Universal primer sites and UMIs were introduced during 5'RACE template-switching synthesis of TCR cDNA. TCRdb processed the 5' RACE reads anew with MiXCR; each CDR3 protein has one entry. The sample carries hundreds of thousands of distinct CDR3 sequences, approximately 9% recorded once.

The clonotype comes from a man aged 18 to 29 who received the YFV17D yellow fever vaccine. The chain joins TRBV20-1 to TRBJ1-1; 7 nucleotides line up with TRBD1. The sequences come from PBMCs, collected on the day of the first yellow fever vaccination. The CDR3 here is CSAGDSSSEAFF. DNA of the CDR3: TGCAGTGCTGGGGACAGTTCTTCTGAAGCTTTCTTT.